Below, 18 T cell receptor beta chains from the same sample are listed, as sequenced in a study of T cell responses to AZD1222 COVID-19 vaccine. Assay: immunoSEQ multiplex PCR; the TCRdb copy retains only in-frame clones and omits some. Counted here are some 110,000 clones, roughly nine tenths occurring once; the ten biggest clones make up approximately 1.4%. Sequenced material: peripheral blood, taken 28 days after the second AZD1222 dose. The receptors stem from an adult who received the AZD1222 COVID-19 vaccine.

V usage is TRBV18 and J usage is TRBJ1-3; D unclear. CDR1 is KGHSH, CDR2 LQKENI, per germline. The CDR3 is made up of 17 amino acids. Between the trimmed V and J ends, which lost 2 bases and 0 bases, there was a span of 14 bases. The CDR3 is CASSPNSQLNSGNTIYF. The CDR3 DNA sequence: TGTGCCAGCTCACCAAACAGCCAGCTAAACTCTGGAAACACCATATATTTT.

V is TRBV11-3 and J is TRBJ1-4; no clear D gene. This CDR3 has 13 amino acids. Trimming removed 2 bases from V and 8 bases from J, with 9 bases in between. CDR1 SGHNT and CDR2 YENEEA come from the germline V gene. The CDR3 nucleotides read TGTGCCAGCAGCTTAAGGGCTGGGGAAAAACTGTTTTTT. Protein product: CASSLRAGEKLFF.

The chain combines TRBV18 with TRBJ1-3, with D possibly TRBD1 on 5 matching bases. The CDR3 sequence is 16 residues long. Germline V gives CDR1 KGHSH, CDR2 LQKENI. The germline V and J ends were trimmed by 2 bases and 8 bases, with 19 bases remaining between them. The chain's CDR3 is CASSPSQQGGSDTIYF. In DNA form, the CDR3 reads TGTGCCAGCTCACCAAGTCAGCAGGGAGGCTCGGACACCATATATTTT.

This clone was counted a single time. This chain links TRBV28 with TRBJ2-5; D is possibly TRBD1 or TRBD2 (7 bases each). V was trimmed by 2 bases and J by 2 bases, leaving 12 bases between them. Germline-derived CDR1 and CDR2 are MDHEN and SYDVKM. This CDR3 contains 15 residues. The CDR3 coding sequence is TGTGCCAGCAGTTTAGGGAGGGGGCAACAAGAGACCCAGTACTTC. Translation gives CASSLGRGQQETQYF.

The rearrangement joins TRBV7-2 to TRBJ1-1; D not certain. V lost 0 bases and J 1 base, leaving 6 bases between the germline ends. Germline CDR1 SGHTA, CDR2 FQGNSA. The CDR3 consists of 14 residues. This CDR3 is CASSLAIENTEAFF. The CDR3 DNA reads as TGTGCCAGCAGCTTAGCCATAGAGAACACTGAAGCTTTCTTT.

This chain links TRBV27 with TRBJ2-1, with 11 bases fitting TRBD2. This CDR3 has 16 amino acids. CDR1 is MNHEY, CDR2 SMNVEV, per germline (reference sequence). The junction had 12 bases not matched to a gene; V was cut back by 5 bases and J by 9 bases. The CDR3 nucleotides are TGTGCCAGCAGTGCAATTAGCGGGAGGGCTCTGGGTGAGCAGTTCTTC. This codes for CASSAISGRALGEQFF.

The chain links TRBV5-1 to TRBJ1-2; perhaps TRBD1 as D (5 bases). Trimming pared 2 bases from V and 5 bases from J, leaving 13 bases between. Germline lookup yields CDR1 SGHRS and CDR2 YFSETQ. The CDR3 has 14 amino acids. Here the CDR3 DNA reads TGCGCCAGCAGCTTCGGGGCAGGTTCATATGGCTACACCTTC. Its protein product is CASSFGAGSYGYTF.

The V and J genes are TRBV29-1 and TRBJ1-4; unclear D gene. The CDR3 consists of 11 residues. Germline V gives CDR1 SQVTM, CDR2 ANQGSEA. Trimming shortened V by 5 bases and J by 4 bases, and 5 bases separated the two germline ends. This chain's CDR3 is CSVRHNEKLFF. The CDR3 DNA is TGCAGCGTTAGACATAATGAAAAACTGTTTTTT.

This chain links TRBV7-9 with TRBJ2-1; TRBD2 agrees at 12 bases. The CDR3 contains 16 residues. Germline V gives CDR1 SEHNR, CDR2 FQNEAQ (reference sequence). V gave up 5 bases and J gave up 14 bases; unmatched junction bases: 16. CDR3 DNA sequence: TGTGCCAGCAGCCTGCGACTAGCGGGAGAGGTGAACTATAAGTTCTTC. Its translation is CASSLRLAGEVNYKFF.

The rearrangement uses TRBV2 and TRBJ1-3, with D perhaps matching TRBD1 (5 bases). The CDR3 is 16 residues long. The germline gives CDR1 SNHLY, CDR2 FYNNEI. V lost 4 bases and J 0 bases, leaving 13 bases between the germline ends. CDR3 nucleotides: TGTGCCAGCAGTGCTTGGGGCGAAGTCTCTGGAAACACCATATATTTT. Amino acid sequence: CASSAWGEVSGNTIYF.

The V and J genes are TRBV28 and TRBJ1-2; D is uncertain. V shed 3 bases and J shed 7 bases, with 15 bases lying between them. The CDR3 consists of 14 residues. Germline CDR1 MDHEN, CDR2 SYDVKM. CDR3 in DNA: TGTGCCAGCAGTTTGCCCCAAAAGGCGGGTGGCTACACCTTC. Protein sequence: CASSLPQKAGGYTF.

CDR3 in amino acids: CSVHSGNTIYF. CDR3 bases: TGCAGCGTTCACTCTGGAAACACCATATATTTT. The V and J genes are TRBV29-1 and TRBJ1-3, with D hard to call. This CDR3 has 11 amino acids. V was cut by 5 bases and J by 0 bases, with 2 bases left in between. CDR1 SQVTM and CDR2 ANQGSEA come from the germline V gene.

The V call is TRBV5-1, the J call TRBJ1-4; D perhaps matches TRBD1 (5 bases). The germline gives CDR1 SGHRS, CDR2 YFSETQ. V was shortened by 5 bases and J by 5 bases, with 16 bases between the two germline ends. CDR3 length: 15 amino acids. CDR3 DNA: TGCGCCAGCAGTGGGGAGGGACGGAAGAATGAAAAACTGTTTTTT. Translating it yields CASSGEGRKNEKLFF. The full variable domain, its missing parts supplied by reference TRBV5-1 and TRBJ1-4, is KAGVTQTPRYLIKTRGQQVTLSCSPISGHRSVSWYQQTPGQGLQFLFEYFSETQRNKGNFPGRFSGRQFSNSRSEMNVSTLELGDSALYLCASSGEGRKNEKLFFGSGTQLSVL.

V usage is TRBV5-1 and J usage is TRBJ2-5, with D perhaps TRBD2 (6 bases). V gave up 0 bases and J gave up 5 bases, with 8 bases separating them. Germline CDR1 SGHRS, CDR2 YFSETQ. The CDR3 is 13 amino acids. The chain's CDR3 is CASSLDRGETQYF. In DNA, the CDR3 is TGCGCCAGCAGCTTGGACCGGGGGGAGACCCAGTACTTC.

This clone was recorded only once. The V call is TRBV6-6, the J call TRBJ2-1; D not resolved. This CDR3 comprises 13 residues. Trimming shortened V by 6 bases and J by 4 bases, and 10 bases separated the two germline ends. Germline V gives CDR1 MNHNY, CDR2 SVGAGI (reference sequence). CDR3 in DNA: TGTGCCAGCAGCCCGACCGATTACAATGAGCAGTTCTTC. Translated: CASSPTDYNEQFF.

V is TRBV2 and J is TRBJ2-5; tentative D call: TRBD2 (7 bases). Germline V gives CDR1 SNHLY, CDR2 FYNNEI. Trimming cost V 8 bases and J 2 bases, with 12 bases left between them. The CDR3 sequence is 13 residues long. The CDR3 DNA follows: TGTGCCAGCGGGGGGGCTTTTCAAGAGACCCAGTACTTC. Encoded protein: CASGGAFQETQYF.

The V gene is TRBV7-6, the J gene TRBJ2-7, with D possibly matching TRBD1 (6 bases). This CDR3 spans 14 amino acids. Between the trimmed V and J ends, which lost 4 bases and 5 bases, there was a span of 15 bases. Germline V gene data show CDR1 as SGHVS and CDR2 as FNYEAQ. CDR3 loop: CASSSTGGWDEQYF. CDR3 sequence (DNA): TGTGCCAGCAGCTCGACAGGAGGTTGGGACGAGCAGTACTTC.

The chain uses TRBV19 and TRBJ2-1; the match to TRBD2 covers 8 bases. The ends lost 1 base at V and 5 bases at J; junction bases unmatched: 4. The CDR3 sequence is 15 residues long. Germline CDR1 LNHDA, CDR2 SQIVND (reference sequence). CDR3 protein: CASSIGRTSHNEQFF. The CDR3 region has the DNA TGTGCCAGTAGTATAGGGAGGACTAGCCACAATGAGCAGTTCTTC.